This note documents a single T cell receptor beta chain sequence. The antigen is unknown. The entry originates in a study of T-cell memory formation after mild COVID-19. Study context: TCR clusters were mostly confined to one donor each. General study findings and limits: Confirmation was lacking for SARS-CoV-2 specificity of second-wave clones that peaked on day 37. A balance of CD4 and CD8 characterized clones contracting day 15 to 85, whereas later expanders leaned CD4+. CD4+ clones that contracted lay mainly in CM and EM; CD8+ ones lay in EMRA.

From germline, CDR1 is MNHEY and CDR2 SMNVEV (reference sequence). The CDR3 sequence is 15 residues long. Deletions cut 0 bases from V and 4 bases from J, with 13 bases between. Each CDR3 protein gets one entry after TCRdb re-called the 5' RACE reads with MiXCR. Of just over 60,000 distinct CDR3 sequences in the sample, less than 9.5% were seen once. The receptor's source is a man aged 18 to 35 who had mild COVID-19 (a few samples of this study predate the infection). Cell type and time point are not known. What was sequenced was PBMCs or a T cell subset sorted from them (not recorded which). The V gene is TRBV27, the J gene TRBJ2-7; D perhaps matches TRBD2 (6 bases). The CDR3 region is CASSLSAVEGYEQYF. The CDR3 DNA sequence: TGTGCCAGCAGTTTATCTGCGGTGGAGGGGTACGAGCAGTACTTC.